This T cell receptor beta chain was sequenced during a study of low-dose radiotherapy and immunotherapy resistance in tumors. For this clonotype: A far larger clone is only one base removed, so a read error is likely.

Trimming took 4 bases from V and 7 from J; bases not matched to a gene: 14. This CDR3 is 16 amino acids long. Germline CDR1 reads MDHEN; CDR2 reads SYDVKM. First-strand cDNA used TRAV- and TRBV-specific primers, covering alpha and beta chains. Using a constant-region primer together with a V-primer adapter, TCRs were subjected to roughly 20 PCR cycles of amplification. From the reads, TCRdb called clonotypes with MiXCR, one entry per CDR3 protein. This repertoire shows around 64,000 distinct CDR3 sequences, around 27% found once; its top ten account for less than 8%. The time point: before trial treatment. The presence of advanced solid tumors lacking tumor-infiltrating lymphocytes characterized eligible patients.

The V call is TRBV28, the J call TRBJ2-7, with 9 bases fitting TRBD2. This clonotype was obtained from a male donor with rectosigmoid adenocarcinoma. The material was PBMCs, obtained before treatment. The CDR3, as DNA: TGTGCCAGCAGTTCAGAACTAGCGGGCGAATACAATGAGCAGTACTTC. As protein: CASSSELAGEYNEQYF.